The T cell receptor beta chain under discussion was sequenced for a study of T cell repertoires in cytomegalovirus infection (dated by TCRdb to the late 2010s). In the study overall: Peptide stimulations targeted recently identified HLA-C-restricted CMV epitopes, whose presentation resists viral immunomodulation, together with well-studied HLA-B-restricted epitopes. Because public TCR beta signatures pointed to carriage of CMV infection together with the matching HLA type, the HLA type of each donor mattered for the analysis.

This clonotype appeared many times. The clone's antigen remains unknown. Base qualities were left out, and no much larger clone turns up one base away. General conclusions and limits of the study: The ex vivo response was dominated by HLA-C-restricted CMV-specific TCR beta clonotypes, which also provided the single most frequent clonotype in two of eight donors. In both this cohort and an independent 352-donor cohort, the cumulative frequency of public TCR beta family members distinguished carriers of CMV infection plus the relevant HLA type.

Relative to germline, V is 5 bases shorter and J is 2 bases shorter, with 9 bases between their ends. The CDR3 sequence holds 13 residues, the cysteine and phenylalanine included. Here the CDR3 DNA is all that survives: 39 bases in frame from base 1. The label giving this sample's treatment or condition can be read as: in vitro stimulation with specific CMV peptide epitopes to enrich CMV-specific T cells. The instrument was an Illumina HiSeq 1500. The public reads were reanalyzed by TCRdb: fastp trimming at Q25, MiXCR alignment, in-frame beta chains only. Each entry is one CDR3 protein sequence, shown with its most common DNA and genes. Present in this sample are approximately 730,000 distinct CDR3 sequences, approximately 32% of which were seen just once. The biggest ten clones account for over 10% of the sample.

The material sequenced was cultured CD8+ T cells from PBMCs, taken from culture after CMV antigen stimulation. The clonotype was recovered from a human donor in good health (CMV status not recorded). Some clones in this sample may be carry-over from other donors' samples. Recombination connected TRBV12-3 or TRBV12-4 to TRBJ2-5; the D gene assignment is ambiguous. In nucleotide form, the sequence is TGTGCCAGCAGTCTCAATGTTCAAGAGACCCAGTACTTC. This gives the protein CASSLNVQETQYF.